Presented here are 20 T cell receptor beta chains from one specimen sequenced in a study of CD4+ T cells in melanoma. Repertoires were generated with immunoSEQ multiplex PCR, while TCRdb's copy carries only in-frame clones and drops some. The data show approximately 47,000 clones, with roughly 87% seen just once and around 11% held by the top ten. Sequenced sample: peripheral blood. The receptors come from a human donor with melanoma.

The V gene is TRBV5-1, the J gene TRBJ2-3; 8 bases are shared with TRBD2. V lost 1 base to trimming and J lost 5 bases; unmatched junction nucleotides: 6. CDR1 and CDR2 from the germline V gene are SGHRS and YFSETQ. CDR3 length: 15 amino acids. CDR3 sequence (DNA): TGCGCCAGCAGCTTGATGGAGCGGGGGAGAGATACGCAGTATTTT. It encodes CASSLMERGRDTQYF.

The chain combines TRBV19 with TRBJ1-2; TRBD1 matches 9 bases. V dropped 9 bases and J dropped 8; count of bases not matched to a gene: 16. CDR1 and CDR2 (germline): LNHDA, SQIVND (reference sequence). The CDR3 has 15 residues. CDR3 in amino acids: CASLKGGQGMYGYTF. CDR3 bases: TGTGCCAGCCTGAAGGGGGGACAGGGCATGTACGGCTACACCTTC.

J is TRBJ2-7 and V is TRBV5-6; TRBD2 matches 9 bases. Germline CDR1 and CDR2: SGHDT and YYEEEE. The CDR3 spans 17 residues. The V segment lost 0 bases and the J segment 3 bases; nucleotides outside the gene matches: 10. The CDR3 sequence: CASSLVSSGMGIYEQYF. The CDR3 bases are TGTGCCAGCAGCTTGGTTTCTAGCGGGATGGGGATCTACGAGCAGTACTTC.

The J gene is TRBJ2-7, the V gene TRBV28, with 7 bases identical to TRBD1. The V gene end was trimmed by 6 bases and the J gene end by 0 bases; junction bases not matched to a gene: 5. There are 14 residues in the CDR3. Germline lookup yields CDR1 MDHEN and CDR2 SYDVKM. CDR3 bases: TGTGCCAGCAGGAGGGACAGTAGCTCCTACGAGCAGTACTTC. This encodes CASRRDSSSYEQYF.

V is TRBV10-2 and J is TRBJ2-6; tentative D call: TRBD2 (6 bases). The CDR3 is 16 amino acids. The germline CDR1 and CDR2 sequences are WSHSY and SAAADI. V dropped 6 bases and J dropped 0 bases, with 12 bases sitting between them. In DNA form, the CDR3 reads TGCGCCAGCAGCCCCCGGGGGAGCTCTGGGGCCAACGTCCTGACTTTC. Translating gives CASSPRGSSGANVLTF.

By share, this clone ranks as medium-sized. This CDR3 is also generated by other DNA sequences in the sample. The V gene is TRBV5-4, the J gene TRBJ1-1; TRBD1 is a possible D gene (5 bases). The ends were cut back, 3 bases at V and 6 bases at J, with 12 bases in the middle. Germline CDR1 is SGHNT and CDR2 is YYREEE (reference sequence). This CDR3 spans 13 amino acids. The CDR3 nucleotides are TGTGCCAGCAGCTGGAAAGGGGTCGCTGAAGCTTTCTTT. Translation gives CASSWKGVAEAFF.

The chain recombines TRBV7-6 with TRBJ1-6; no definite D call. The length of the CDR3 is 17 residues. Germline V gene lookup returns CDR1 SGHVS and CDR2 FNYEAQ. Trimming removed 1 base at V and 0 bases at J, with 10 bases between. The CDR3 reads CASSLEGRSSYNSPLHF. As DNA, the CDR3 is TGTGCCAGCAGCTTAGAGGGCAGGAGCTCCTATAATTCACCCCTCCACTTT.

The V call is TRBV5-1, the J call TRBJ2-7; D not certain. The CDR3 has 15 residues. V was cut by 4 bases and J by 6 bases, with 20 bases left in between. The germline CDR1 and CDR2 sequences are SGHRS and YFSETQ. The CDR3 protein is CASSPQRTHPSEQYF. The CDR3 nucleotides read TGCGCCAGCAGCCCTCAGAGAACCCACCCATCCGAGCAGTACTTC.

The J gene is TRBJ1-6, the V gene TRBV18; 7 bases agree with TRBD1. The J segment lost 4 bases and the V segment lost 3 bases, leaving 6 bases of the junction unmatched. The CDR3 extends over 16 amino acids. Germline V gene sequence: CDR1 KGHSH, CDR2 LQKENI. In nucleotides, the CDR3 is TGTGCCAGCTCACCTCGGGGGACAGTTTATAATTCACCCCTCCACTTT. Translation: CASSPRGTVYNSPLHF.

V usage is TRBV19 and J usage is TRBJ2-7, with 7 bases lining up with TRBD2. Trimming at V came to 4 bases and at J to 2 bases, leaving 8 bases not matched to a gene. The CDR3 is made up of 15 amino acids. Per germline, CDR1 LNHDA and CDR2 SQIVND (reference sequence). The chain's CDR3 is CASSTSAGQTYEQYF. In nucleotides, the CDR3 is TGTGCCAGTAGTACATCAGCGGGGCAGACCTACGAGCAGTACTTC.

This clone appeared a few times. The rearrangement joins TRBV28 to TRBJ1-2, with 7 bases lining up with TRBD1. Germline V CDR1 and CDR2: MDHEN, SYDVKM. With V trimmed by 6 bases and J by 1 base, 11 bases remained unmatched. This CDR3 region has 16 residues. The CDR3 DNA is TGTGCCAGCAGATATTACCGGGACAGATATAACTATGGCTACACCTTC. It yields the protein CASRYYRDRYNYGYTF.

The chain links TRBV2 to TRBJ1-5, with 8 bases that match TRBD1. With V trimmed by 5 bases and J by 4 bases, 7 bases remained unmatched. This CDR3 contains 15 residues. Germline loops: CDR1 SNHLY, CDR2 FYNNEI. The CDR3 sequence is CASSFGTGINQPQHF. In DNA, the CDR3 is TGTGCCAGCAGTTTCGGGACAGGAATAAATCAGCCCCAGCATTTT.

The CDR3 loop reads CASSLDPQGSSPLHF. The CDR3, as DNA: TGTGCCAGCAGCTTAGATCCGCAGGGGAGTTCACCCCTCCACTTT. The V call is TRBV11-2, the J call TRBJ1-6, with D perhaps matching TRBD1 (6 bases). The CDR3 loop spans 15 amino acids. Germline V gives CDR1 SGHAT, CDR2 FQNNGV. Between the trimmed V and J ends, which lost 0 bases and 9 bases, there was a span of 12 bases. Full variable domain (outside the CDR3, taken from reference TRBV11-2 and TRBJ1-6): EAGVAQSPRYKIIEKRQSVAFWCNPISGHATLYWYQQILGQGPKLLIQFQNNGVVDDSQLPKDRFSAERLKGVDSTLKIQPAKLEDSAVYLCASSLDPQGSSPLHFGNGTRLTVT.

This chain joins TRBV28 and TRBJ1-3, with D possibly being TRBD1 (5 bases). V lost 10 bases to trimming and J lost 0 bases, with 22 bases between them. The V gene's germline CDR1 is MDHEN and CDR2 SYDVKM. The CDR3 covers 17 residues. CDR3 protein: CATEGAPGRSSGNTIYF. The CDR3 DNA is TGTGCCACCGAAGGGGCCCCTGGTCGGAGCTCTGGAAACACCATATATTTT.

The rearrangement links TRBV4-1 to TRBJ2-7, with D tentatively TRBD1 (6 bases). CDR3 length: 15 residues. Trimming shortened V by 3 bases and J by 2 bases, and 14 bases separated the two germline ends. Germline assignment: CDR1 MGHRA and CDR2 YSYEKL. The CDR3 DNA reads as TGCGCCAGCAGCCATGTCGACAGGCTAGCCTACGAGCAGTACTTC. This encodes CASSHVDRLAYEQYF.

The rearrangement links TRBV4-1 to TRBJ2-7, with a possible D match to TRBD1 (5 bases). The CDR3 covers 14 residues. Per germline, CDR1 MGHRA and CDR2 YSYEKL. V lost 1 base and J 5 bases, leaving 12 bases between the germline ends. The CDR3 DNA reads as TGCGCCAGCAGCCAAGCAGGGTCCTGGGACGAGCAGTACTTC. Its protein is CASSQAGSWDEQYF.

This clone was detected only a few times. The CDR3 loop is CASSLTGGTDTQYF. DNA of the CDR3: TGTGCCAGCAGCTTAACCGGGGGTACAGATACGCAGTATTTT. The chain employs TRBV7-3 and TRBJ2-3, with TRBD2 as a possible D gene (6 bases). The V end was cut by 0 bases, the J end by 3 bases, with 7 bases between. The CDR3 has 14 amino acids. The germline gives CDR1 SGHTA, CDR2 FQGTGA.

The chain carries TRBV28 and TRBJ2-5; no reliable D call. With the DNA end fitting TRBJ2-7 better, the J assignment may be wrong. This CDR3 region has 13 residues. CDR1 and CDR2 from the germline V gene are MDHEN and SYDVKM. CDR3 protein: CASTKRQPYEQYF. CDR3 nucleotides: TGTGCCAGCACCAAACGCCAGCCCTACGAGCAGTACTTC.

The V and J genes are TRBV30 and TRBJ2-1; 9 positions agree with TRBD2. The CDR3 has 14 amino acids. Germline assignment: CDR1 GTSNPN and CDR2 SVGIG (reference sequence). With 6 bases clipped from V and 4 bases from J, the junction kept 7 bases outside the gene matches. CDR3: CACRTSGHYNEQFF. In DNA form, the CDR3 reads TGTGCCTGCCGTACTAGCGGGCATTACAATGAGCAGTTCTTC. The whole variable domain, filled in from reference TRBV30 and TRBJ2-1, reads SQTIHQWPATLVQPVGSPLSLECTVEGTSNPNLYWYRQAAGRGLQLLFYSVGIGQISSEVPQNLSASRPQDRQFILSSKKLLLSDSGFYLCACRTSGHYNEQFFGPGTRLTVL.

V usage is TRBV4-3 and J usage is TRBJ1-5, with TRBD1 matching over 8 bases. Germline CDR1 reads LGHNA; CDR2 reads YSLEER. The CDR3 is 15 residues long. V dropped 0 bases and J dropped 7; count of bases not matched to a gene: 5. The CDR3 reads CASSQDGQGRQPQHF. CDR3 in DNA: TGCGCCAGCAGCCAAGATGGACAGGGTCGACAGCCCCAGCATTTT.